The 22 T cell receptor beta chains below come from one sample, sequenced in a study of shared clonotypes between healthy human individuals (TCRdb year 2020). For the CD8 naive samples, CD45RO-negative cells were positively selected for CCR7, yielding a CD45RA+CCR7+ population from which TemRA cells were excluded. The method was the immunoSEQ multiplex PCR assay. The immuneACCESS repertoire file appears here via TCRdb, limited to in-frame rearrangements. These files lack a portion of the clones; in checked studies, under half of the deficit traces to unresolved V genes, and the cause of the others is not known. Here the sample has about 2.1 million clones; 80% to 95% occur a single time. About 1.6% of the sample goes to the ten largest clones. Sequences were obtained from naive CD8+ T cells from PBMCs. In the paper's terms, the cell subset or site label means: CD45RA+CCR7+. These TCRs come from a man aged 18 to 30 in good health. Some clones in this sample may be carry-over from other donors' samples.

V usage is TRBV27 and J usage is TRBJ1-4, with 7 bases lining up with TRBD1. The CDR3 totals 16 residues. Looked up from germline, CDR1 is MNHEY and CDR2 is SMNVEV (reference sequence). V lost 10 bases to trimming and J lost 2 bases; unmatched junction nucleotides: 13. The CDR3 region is CANQGQKRLTNEKLFF. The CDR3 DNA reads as TGTGCCAACCAGGGACAGAAAAGGTTGACTAATGAAAAACTGTTTTTT.

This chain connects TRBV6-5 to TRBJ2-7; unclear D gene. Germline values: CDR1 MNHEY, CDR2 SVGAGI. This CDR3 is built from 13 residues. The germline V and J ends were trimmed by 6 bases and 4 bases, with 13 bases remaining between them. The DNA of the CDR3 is TGTGCCAGCAGCGACACTGGTCGGTACGAGCAGTACTTC. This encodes CASSDTGRYEQYF.

CDR3 sequence (DNA): TGCAGCGGAGCGGGGGGTCCGGAGACCCAGTACTTC. Translation gives CSGAGGPETQYF. The chain recombines TRBV29-1 with TRBJ2-5; 9 positions agree with TRBD2. The J segment lost 5 bases and the V segment lost 7 bases, leaving 5 bases of the junction unmatched. There are 12 residues in the CDR3. Looked up from germline, CDR1 is SQVTM and CDR2 is ANQGSEA.

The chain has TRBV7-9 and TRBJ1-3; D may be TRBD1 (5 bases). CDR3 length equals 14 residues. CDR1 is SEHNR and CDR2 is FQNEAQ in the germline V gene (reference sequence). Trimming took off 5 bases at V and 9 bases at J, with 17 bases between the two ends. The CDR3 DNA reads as TGTGCCAGCAGCCAGGGACGTCCGGGGGTCACCATATATTTT. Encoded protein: CASSQGRPGVTIYF.

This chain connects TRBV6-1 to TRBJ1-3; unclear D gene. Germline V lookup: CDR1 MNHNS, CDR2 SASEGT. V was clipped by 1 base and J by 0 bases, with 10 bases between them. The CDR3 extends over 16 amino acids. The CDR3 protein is CASSEGWRSSGNTIYF. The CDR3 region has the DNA TGTGCCAGCAGTGAAGGGTGGAGGAGCTCTGGAAACACCATATATTTT.

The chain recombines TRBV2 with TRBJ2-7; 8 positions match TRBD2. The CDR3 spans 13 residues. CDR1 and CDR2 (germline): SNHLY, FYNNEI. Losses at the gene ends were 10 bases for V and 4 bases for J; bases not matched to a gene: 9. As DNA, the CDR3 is TGTGCCATCCGCGGGGGGACCCGATACGAGCAGTACTTC. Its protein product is CAIRGGTRYEQYF.

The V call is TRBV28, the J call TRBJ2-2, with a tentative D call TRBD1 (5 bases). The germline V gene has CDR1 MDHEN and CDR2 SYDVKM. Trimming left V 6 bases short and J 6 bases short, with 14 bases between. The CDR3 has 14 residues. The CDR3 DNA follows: TGTGCCAGCAGGTGGGGCGTAACCGCCGGGGAGCTGTTTTTT. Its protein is CASRWGVTAGELFF.

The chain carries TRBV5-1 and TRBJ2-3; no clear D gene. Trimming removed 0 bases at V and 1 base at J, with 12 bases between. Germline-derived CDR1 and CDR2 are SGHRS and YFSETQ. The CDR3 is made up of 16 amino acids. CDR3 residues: CASSLESVGRTDTQYF. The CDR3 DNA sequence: TGCGCCAGCAGCTTGGAGTCAGTCGGGCGCACAGATACGCAGTATTTT.

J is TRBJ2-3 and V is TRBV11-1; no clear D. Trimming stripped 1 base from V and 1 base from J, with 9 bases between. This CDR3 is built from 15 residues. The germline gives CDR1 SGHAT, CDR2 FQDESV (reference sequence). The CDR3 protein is CASSLGVRRTDTQYF. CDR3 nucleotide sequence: TGTGCCAGCAGCTTAGGGGTCAGACGCACAGATACGCAGTATTTT.

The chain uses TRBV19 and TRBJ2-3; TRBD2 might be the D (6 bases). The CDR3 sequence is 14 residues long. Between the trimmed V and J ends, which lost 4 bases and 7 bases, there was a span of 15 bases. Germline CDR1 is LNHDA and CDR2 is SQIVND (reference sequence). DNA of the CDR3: TGTGCCAGTAGTAATCCCGGGGGAGGAAATACGCAGTATTTT. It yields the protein CASSNPGGGNTQYF.

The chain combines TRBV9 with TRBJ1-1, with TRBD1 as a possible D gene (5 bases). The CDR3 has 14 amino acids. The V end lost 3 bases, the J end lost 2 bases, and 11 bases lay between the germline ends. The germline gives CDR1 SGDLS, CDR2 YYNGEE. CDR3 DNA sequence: TGTGCCAGCAGCGCCAGGGTCGGTAACACTGAAGCTTTCTTT. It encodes CASSARVGNTEAFF.

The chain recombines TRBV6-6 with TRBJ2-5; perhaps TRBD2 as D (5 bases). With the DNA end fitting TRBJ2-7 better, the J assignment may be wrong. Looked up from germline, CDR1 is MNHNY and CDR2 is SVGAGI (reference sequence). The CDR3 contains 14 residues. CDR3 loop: CASSYSEGSYEQYF. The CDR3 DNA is TGTGCCAGCAGTTACTCAGAGGGATCCTACGAGCAGTACTTC.

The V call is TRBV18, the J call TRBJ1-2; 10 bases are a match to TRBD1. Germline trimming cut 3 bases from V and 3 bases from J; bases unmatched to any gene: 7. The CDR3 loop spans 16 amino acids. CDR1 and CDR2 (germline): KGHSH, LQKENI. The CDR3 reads CASSPLTGGEDYGYTF. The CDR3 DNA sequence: TGTGCCAGCTCACCTTTGACAGGGGGCGAGGACTATGGCTACACCTTC.

The CDR3 sequence: CATSRDGDRGPYEQYF. The DNA of the CDR3 is TGTGCCACCAGCAGAGATGGGGACAGGGGGCCTTACGAGCAGTACTTC. The chain has TRBV15 and TRBJ2-7, with TRBD1 identical over 12 bases. With V trimmed by 0 bases and J by 4 bases, 4 bases remained unmatched. In germline, CDR1 is LNHNV, CDR2 YYDKDF (reference sequence). The CDR3 has 16 amino acids. The whole variable domain, filled in from reference TRBV15 and TRBJ2-7, reads DAMVIQNPRYQVTQFGKPVTLSCSQTLNHNVMYWYQQKSSQAPKLLFHYYDKDFNNEADTPDNFQSRRPNTSFCFLDIRSPGLGDTAMYLCATSRDGDRGPYEQYFGPGTRLTVT.

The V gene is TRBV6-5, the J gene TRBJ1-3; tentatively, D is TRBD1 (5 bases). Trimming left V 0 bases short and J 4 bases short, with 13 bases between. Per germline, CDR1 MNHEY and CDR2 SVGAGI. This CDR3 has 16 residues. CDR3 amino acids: CASSYSRSRAGNTIYF. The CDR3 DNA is TGTGCCAGCAGTTACTCGAGGTCCAGGGCGGGAAACACCATATATTTT.

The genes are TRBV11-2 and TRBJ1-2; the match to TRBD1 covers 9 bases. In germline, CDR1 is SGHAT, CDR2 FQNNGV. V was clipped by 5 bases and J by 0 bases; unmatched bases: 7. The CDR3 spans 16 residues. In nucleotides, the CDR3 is TGTGCCAGCAGCCGGACAGGGGCCAGCTCTAACTATGGCTACACCTTC. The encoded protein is CASSRTGASSNYGYTF.

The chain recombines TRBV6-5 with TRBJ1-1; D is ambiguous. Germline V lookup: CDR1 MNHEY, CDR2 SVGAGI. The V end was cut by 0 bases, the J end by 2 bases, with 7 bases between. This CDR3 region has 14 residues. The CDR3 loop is CASSYSEANTEAFF. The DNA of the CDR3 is TGTGCCAGCAGTTACTCGGAGGCTAACACTGAAGCTTTCTTT.

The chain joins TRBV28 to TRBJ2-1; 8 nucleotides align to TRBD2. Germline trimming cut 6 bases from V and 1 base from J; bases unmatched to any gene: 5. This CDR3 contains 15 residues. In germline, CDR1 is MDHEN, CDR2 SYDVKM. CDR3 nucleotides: TGTGCCAGCAGCGCTAAGCGGGAGTCCTACAATGAGCAGTTCTTC. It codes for CASSAKRESYNEQFF.

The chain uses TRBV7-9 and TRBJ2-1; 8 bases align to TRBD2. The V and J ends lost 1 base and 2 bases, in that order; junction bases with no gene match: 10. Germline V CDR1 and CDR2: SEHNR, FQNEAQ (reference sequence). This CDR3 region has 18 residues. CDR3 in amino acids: CASSLERGGLAAYNEQFF. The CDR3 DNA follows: TGTGCCAGCAGCTTAGAAAGGGGTGGACTAGCAGCCTACAATGAGCAGTTCTTC.

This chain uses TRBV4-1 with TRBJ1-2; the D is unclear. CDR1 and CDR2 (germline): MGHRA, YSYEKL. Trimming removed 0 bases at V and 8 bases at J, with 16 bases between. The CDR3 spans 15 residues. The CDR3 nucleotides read TGCGCCAGCAGCCAAGAGGCTGACGGGTTTGGCGGCTACACCTTC. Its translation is CASSQEADGFGGYTF.

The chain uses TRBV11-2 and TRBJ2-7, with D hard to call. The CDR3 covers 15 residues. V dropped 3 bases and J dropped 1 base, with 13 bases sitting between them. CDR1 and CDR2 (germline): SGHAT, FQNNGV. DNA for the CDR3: TGTGCCAGCAGCTTTGCAGCTACTACTTCCTACGAGCAGTACTTC. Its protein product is CASSFAATTSYEQYF.

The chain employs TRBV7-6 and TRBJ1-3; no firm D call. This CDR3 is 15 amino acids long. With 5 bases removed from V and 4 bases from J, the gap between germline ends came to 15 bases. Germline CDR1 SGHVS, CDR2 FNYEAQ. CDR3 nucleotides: TGTGCCAGCAGCGCCACAGTGCAAGCAGGAAACACCATATATTTT. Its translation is CASSATVQAGNTIYF.